This T cell receptor beta chain was sequenced during a study of T cell repertoires in cytomegalovirus infection. The CDR3 is 15 residues long. Between the trimmed V and J ends, which lost 2 bases and 2 bases, there was a span of 11 bases. In germline, CDR1 is SGHRS, CDR2 YFSETQ. Comments on this clonotype: The target antigen is unknown.

TCRdb analysed the reads with MiXCR anew, one entry per CDR3 protein. In the table there are hundreds of thousands of distinct CDR3 sequences, about 17% of which are singletons. The study, taken as a whole, reports: The ex vivo response was dominated by HLA-C-restricted CMV-specific TCR beta clonotypes.

The sequenced material came from PBMCs. The source of this sequence is a human donor in good health (CMV status not recorded). Some clones in this sample may be carry-over from other donors' samples. This chain links TRBV5-1 with TRBJ2-1, with D maybe TRBD1 (6 bases). The CDR3 coding sequence is TGCGCCAGCAGCTTAGGGGGAGCCACCTACAATGAGCAGTTCTTC. Translating gives CASSLGGATYNEQFF.